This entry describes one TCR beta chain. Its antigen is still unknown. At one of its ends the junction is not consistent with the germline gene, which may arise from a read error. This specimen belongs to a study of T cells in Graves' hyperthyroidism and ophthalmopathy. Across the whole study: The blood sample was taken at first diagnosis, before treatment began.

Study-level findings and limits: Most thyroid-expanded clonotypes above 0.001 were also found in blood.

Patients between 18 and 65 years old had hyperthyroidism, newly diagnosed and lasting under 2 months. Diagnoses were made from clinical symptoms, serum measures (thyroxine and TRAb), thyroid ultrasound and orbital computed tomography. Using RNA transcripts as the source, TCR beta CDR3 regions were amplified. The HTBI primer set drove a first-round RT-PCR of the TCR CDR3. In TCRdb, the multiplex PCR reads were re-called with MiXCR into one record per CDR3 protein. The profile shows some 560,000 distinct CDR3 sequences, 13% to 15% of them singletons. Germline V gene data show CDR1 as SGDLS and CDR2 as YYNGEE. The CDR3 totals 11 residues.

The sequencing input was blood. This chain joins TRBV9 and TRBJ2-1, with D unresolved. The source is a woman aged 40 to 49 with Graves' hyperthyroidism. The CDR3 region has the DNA TGTGCCAGCAGCGTAGACAATGAGCAGATCTTC. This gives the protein CASSVDNEQIF.